One and the same sample provided the 25 T cell receptor beta chains below, sequenced in a study of CD8+ T cells in alopecia areata. cDNA serving as the sequencing template came from extracted, reverse transcribed RNA. Assay: immunoSEQ multiplex PCR; the TCRdb copy retains only in-frame clones and omits some. The sample shows 100,000 to 150,000 clones, 45% to 50% of them seen only once. The sample was NKG2D-low CD8+ T cells sorted from blood. These TCRs come from a human donor with alopecia areata.

The CDR3 bases are TGTGCCAGCGGGCCAGCAGATACGCAGTATTTT. As protein: CASGPADTQYF. The chain employs TRBV27 and TRBJ2-3, with D unresolved. Trimming left V 8 bases short and J 4 bases short, with 7 bases between. The CDR3 sequence is 11 residues long. Germline CDR1 reads MNHEY; CDR2 reads SMNVEV (reference sequence).

In this sample, this clone turned up a few times. J is TRBJ2-6 and V is TRBV28; the D gene is possibly TRBD1 (5 bases). The germline V gene has CDR1 MDHEN and CDR2 SYDVKM. The V gene lost 5 bases and the J gene lost 3 bases, with 11 bases spanning the gap. The CDR3 loop spans 15 amino acids. In DNA, the CDR3 is TGTGCCAGCAGTCTCCCGACAGATGGGGCCAACGTCCTGACTTTC. Residues: CASSLPTDGANVLTF.

This chain uses TRBV29-1 with TRBJ2-1; 10 bases align to TRBD2. Germline CDR1 reads SQVTM; CDR2 reads ANQGSEA. V dropped 7 bases and J dropped 4; count of bases not matched to a gene: 7. The CDR3 runs to 14 residues. The CDR3 DNA follows: TGCAGCGGGGAGCGGGAGGGCGTATACAATGAGCAGTTCTTC. It codes for CSGEREGVYNEQFF.

The V call is TRBV29-1, the J call TRBJ2-7; TRBD1 agrees at 8 bases. CDR1 and CDR2 (germline): SQVTM, ANQGSEA. This CDR3 has 14 residues. V gave up 0 bases and J gave up 4 bases; unmatched junction bases: 5. The CDR3 here is CSVEEAGQDYEQYF. CDR3 DNA sequence: TGCAGCGTTGAAGAGGCGGGACAGGATTACGAGCAGTACTTC.

The chain carries TRBV5-1 and TRBJ2-7; D might be TRBD2 (6 bases). Germline V gene sequence: CDR1 SGHRS, CDR2 YFSETQ. This CDR3 has 15 residues. V dropped 2 bases and J dropped 2 bases, with 14 bases sitting between them. The CDR3 loop reads CASSLVDSGAYEQYF. In DNA, the CDR3 is TGCGCCAGCAGCTTAGTGGATAGCGGTGCCTACGAGCAGTACTTC.

The chain has TRBV5-4 and TRBJ2-3, with TRBD1 matching 8 bases. The CDR3 is made up of 15 amino acids. V lost 4 bases to trimming and J lost 1 base; unmatched junction nucleotides: 5. The V gene's germline CDR1 is SGHNT and CDR2 YYREEE (reference sequence). The DNA of the CDR3 is TGTGCCAGCAGCGGCGGACAGGGCGGCACAGATACGCAGTATTTT. It specifies CASSGGQGGTDTQYF.

The chain links TRBV13 to TRBJ2-2, with 7 bases aligning to TRBD1. Germline CDR1 is PRHDT and CDR2 is FYEKMQ (reference sequence). The CDR3 has 15 residues. J was trimmed by 3 bases and V by 3 bases; bases with no gene match: 4. DNA for the CDR3: TGTGCCAGCAGCTTCGGTGACAGGGACACCGGGGAGCTGTTTTTT. Its translation is CASSFGDRDTGELFF.

The chain employs TRBV27 and TRBJ2-1; a possible D gene is TRBD1 (6 bases). Trimming shortened V by 6 bases and J by 4 bases, and 16 bases separated the two germline ends. This CDR3 contains 15 residues. Germline CDR1 MNHEY, CDR2 SMNVEV (reference sequence). The CDR3 nucleotides read TGTGCCAGCAGCAGGGCGGACAGATTATACAATGAGCAGTTCTTC. As protein: CASSRADRLYNEQFF.

This clone was counted a few times. This CDR3 reads CASSYSAEGANVLTF. The CDR3 DNA follows: TGTGCCAGCAGTTACTCAGCCGAAGGGGCCAACGTCCTGACTTTC. This sequence joins TRBV6-6 and TRBJ2-6; D remains ambiguous. The CDR3 has 15 residues. V was cut by 0 bases and J by 4 bases, with 7 bases left in between. Germline V lookup: CDR1 MNHNY, CDR2 SVGAGI (reference sequence).

This rearrangement joins TRBV11-2 to TRBJ2-1; the match to TRBD2 covers 7 bases. This CDR3 comprises 14 residues. V trimming: 5 bases; J trimming: 5 bases; junction bases outside the gene matches: 6. Germline assignment: CDR1 SGHAT and CDR2 FQNNGV. DNA of the CDR3: TGTGCCAGCAGCCCGGGACTACCCGACAATGAGCAGTTCTTC. This translates into CASSPGLPDNEQFF.

V usage is TRBV5-1 and J usage is TRBJ1-2, with TRBD1 matching over 8 bases. The CDR3 runs to 14 residues. CDR1 is SGHRS and CDR2 is YFSETQ in the germline V gene. V dropped 0 bases and J dropped 5; count of bases not matched to a gene: 3. CDR3 protein: CASSLGGQGYGYTF. In nucleotides, the CDR3 is TGCGCCAGCAGCTTGGGAGGACAGGGATATGGCTACACCTTC.

The V and J genes are TRBV29-1 and TRBJ2-5; D is undetermined. In germline, CDR1 is SQVTM, CDR2 ANQGSEA. Trimming pared 3 bases from V and 1 base from J, leaving 3 bases between. The length of the CDR3 is 11 residues. CDR3 sequence (DNA): TGCAGCGTTGACGGCCAAGAGACCCAGTACTTC. Amino acid sequence: CSVDGQETQYF.

The V and J genes are TRBV2 and TRBJ1-1, with 8 nucleotides matching TRBD1. The CDR3 length is 13 residues. Unmatched junction bases numbered 5, after V lost 5 bases and J lost 6 bases. Germline V gene sequence: CDR1 SNHLY, CDR2 FYNNEI. The CDR3 here is CASSRGRGPEAFF. The CDR3 DNA sequence: TGTGCCAGCAGTCGAGGCAGGGGGCCTGAAGCTTTCTTT.

V is TRBV5-1 and J is TRBJ2-4, with D uncertain. This CDR3 is 13 amino acids long. Trimming took off 4 bases at V and 3 bases at J, with 8 bases between the two ends. From germline, CDR1 is SGHRS and CDR2 YFSETQ. CDR3 bases: TGCGCCAGCAGCCCGTTGTACAAAAACATTCAGTACTTC. Protein sequence: CASSPLYKNIQYF.

The rearrangement uses TRBV25-1 and TRBJ2-1, with TRBD1 matching over 8 bases. Germline loops: CDR1 MGHDK, CDR2 SYGVNS. This CDR3 is 16 amino acids long. With 2 bases clipped from V and 8 bases from J, the junction kept 11 bases outside the gene matches. CDR3 DNA sequence: TGTGCCAGCAGTGAAAGGACAGGGACCCTACAATATGAGCAGTTCTTC. Its protein product is CASSERTGTLQYEQFF.

This clone was found a few times. V usage is TRBV2 and J usage is TRBJ2-1; TRBD2 matches at 8 bases. CDR1 is SNHLY, CDR2 FYNNEI, per germline. The CDR3 runs 12 residues. Trimming cost V 7 bases and J 10 bases; bases outside gene matches: 6. The CDR3 DNA sequence: TGTGCCAGCACCAGGGCTAGCGGGGAGCAGTTCTTC. Amino acid sequence: CASTRASGEQFF.

This clone was observed a few times. The J gene is TRBJ2-7, the V gene TRBV29-1; either TRBD1 or TRBD2 may supply D (5 bases each). Deletions cut 1 base from V and 2 bases from J, with 15 bases between. Looked up from germline, CDR1 is SQVTM and CDR2 is ANQGSEA. CDR3 length equals 15 residues. The CDR3 DNA is TGCAGCGTTGAAGCACCTGGGACGGATACCTACGAGCAGTACTTC. Protein product: CSVEAPGTDTYEQYF.

CDR3 residues: CATRNTQYF. The CDR3 DNA sequence: TGTGCCACCAGGAATACGCAGTATTTT. The genes are TRBV27 and TRBJ2-3; no definite D call. Between the trimmed V and J ends, which lost 10 bases and 7 bases, there was a span of 6 bases. Germline CDR1 is MNHEY and CDR2 is SMNVEV (reference sequence). This CDR3 has 9 amino acids.

This clone has just a few counts. The genes are TRBV29-1 and TRBJ1-2; D is undetermined. V was pared by 0 bases and J by 2 bases, with 7 bases between. This CDR3 spans 13 amino acids. Germline V lookup: CDR1 SQVTM, CDR2 ANQGSEA. Here the CDR3 reads CSVEEGGNYGYTF. The DNA for the CDR3 is TGCAGCGTTGAAGAAGGAGGGAACTATGGCTACACCTTC.

The rearrangement uses TRBV27 and TRBJ1-2; no clear D. Germline V gives CDR1 MNHEY, CDR2 SMNVEV (reference sequence). Trimming stripped 5 bases from V and 11 bases from J, with 15 bases between. The CDR3 totals 12 residues. CDR3 protein: CASSVDGMFYTF. CDR3 nucleotide sequence: TGTGCCAGCAGTGTCGACGGGATGTTTTACACCTTC.

This clone was detected only a few times. This chain links TRBV4-1 with TRBJ2-3; the D is unclear. V was pared by 1 base and J by 3 bases, with 5 bases between. Germline V CDR1 and CDR2: MGHRA, YSYEKL. The CDR3 length is 13 residues. The CDR3 region is CASSQVATDTQYF. For the CDR3, the DNA is TGCGCCAGCAGCCAAGTCGCAACAGATACGCAGTATTTT.

The V call is TRBV4-1, the J call TRBJ2-3, with no clear D. This CDR3 is built from 13 residues. V lost 4 bases to trimming and J lost 5 bases, with 10 bases between them. The germline V gene has CDR1 MGHRA and CDR2 YSYEKL. CDR3 nucleotides: TGCGCCAGCAGCCCCCCCGGGCGAGATACGCAGTATTTT. As protein: CASSPPGRDTQYF.

The rearrangement joins TRBV29-1 to TRBJ2-2, with unresolved D. Deletions cut 4 bases from V and 7 bases from J, with 13 bases between. Germline CDR1 is SQVTM and CDR2 is ANQGSEA. The CDR3 runs to 13 residues. The CDR3 region is CSVGQADDGELFF. DNA of the CDR3: TGCAGCGTTGGGCAGGCGGACGACGGGGAGCTGTTTTTT.

The rearrangement joins TRBV29-1 to TRBJ2-3, with 7 bases that match TRBD1. V shed 2 bases, J shed 0 bases, and the junction held 5 bases outside the gene matches. CDR1 SQVTM and CDR2 ANQGSEA come from the germline V gene. The CDR3 loop spans 15 amino acids. CDR3: CSVELGDRSTDTQYF. The DNA for the CDR3 is TGCAGCGTTGAACTAGGGGACAGAAGCACAGATACGCAGTATTTT.

The rearrangement joins TRBV9 to TRBJ2-1; TRBD2 might be the D (6 bases). The CDR3 contains 16 residues. V was cut by 0 bases and J by 7 bases, with 17 bases left in between. Germline-derived CDR1 and CDR2 are SGDLS and YYNGEE. Here the CDR3 DNA reads TGTGCCAGCAGCGTAGGAGCGGGCCAAGCCGGAAATGAGCAGTTCTTC. Encoded protein: CASSVGAGQAGNEQFF.